This record covers a single T cell receptor beta chain. This entry is derived from a study of blood T cell repertoires in COVID-19. Study context: The United States, Italy and Spain provided the acute and convalescent COVID-19 samples.

Libraries were prepared by immunoSEQ multiplex PCR; TCRdb keeps only in-frame clonotypes and omits some of them. Among about 90,000 clones listed, approximately 90% were seen once. The receptor was derived from a man in his fifties with acute or convalescent COVID-19. Source material: peripheral blood.

CDR3 residues: CASSQVVAGGGEQFF. Written as DNA, the CDR3 is TGTGCCAGCAGCCAAGTAGTAGCGGGAGGAGGGGAGCAGTTCTTC. This rearrangement joins TRBV4-2 to TRBJ2-1; 10 positions match TRBD2. The CDR3 consists of 15 residues. Germline V gives CDR1 LGHNA, CDR2 YNFKEQ. The V segment lost 1 base and the J segment 10 bases; nucleotides outside the gene matches: 7.